This T cell receptor (beta chain) was captured in a study of T cell changes during pregnancy in multiple sclerosis. Produced via immunoSEQ multiplex PCR; TCRdb's table is partial and in-frame only. The data contain roughly 20,000 clones, more than 85% of them singletons. This TCR was sampled from a female donor with multiple sclerosis, enrolled in a pregnancy study. Source: CD4+ T cells from peripheral blood mononuclear cells, taken in the third trimester of pregnancy.

In DNA form, the CDR3 reads TGTGCCAGCTCACCGACGGGGGGAGGTAGCAATCAGCCCCAGCATTTT. This encodes CASSPTGGGSNQPQHF. The gene calls are TRBV18 and TRBJ1-5, with D tentatively TRBD1 (5 bases). The CDR3 loop spans 16 amino acids. V was trimmed by 3 bases and J by 0 bases, leaving 12 bases between them. Germline CDR1 reads KGHSH; CDR2 reads LQKENI.